Below, 13 T cell receptor beta chains from the same sample are listed, as sequenced in a study of post-analysis software for immune sequencing data. Study-wide results and limits: Patients carried roughly five TRBV segments more frequently than controls did, and TRBV5-6, TRBV5-1 and TRBV20-1 were among them.

Unique molecular identifiers were present in the TCR beta cDNA libraries. TCRdb reprocessed the PCR reads with MiXCR, giving one entry per CDR3 protein. The sample shows hundreds of thousands of distinct CDR3 sequences, about 50% of them seen only once. What these receptors recognize is not known. The sample was blood. These receptors all come from a girl aged 5 to 17 with multiple sclerosis.

The chain employs TRBV20-1 and TRBJ2-4; D perhaps matches TRBD1 (5 bases). The DNA end favors TRBJ2-7, so the J call may be wrong. CDR1 DFQATT and CDR2 SNEGSKA come from the germline V gene (reference sequence). CDR3 length: 13 amino acids. The CDR3 DNA follows: TGCAGTGCCTTCCTCCCAGGGCAAGACGAGCAGTACTTC. It translates to CSAFLPGQDEQYF.

This clonotype has only a few counts. The chain uses TRBV2 and TRBJ2-7; D perhaps matches TRBD2 (6 bases). Germline V lookup: CDR1 SNHLY, CDR2 FYNNEI. The CDR3 has 13 amino acids. The germline V and J ends were trimmed by 11 bases and 5 bases, with 19 bases remaining between them. For the CDR3, the DNA is TGTGCCGGACACGGGACTGGCACCAACGAGCAGTACTTC. As protein: CAGHGTGTNEQYF.

With regard to this clonotype: This may stem from a read error, because a much larger clone lies one nucleotide away. The J gene is TRBJ1-4, the V gene TRBV12-3 or TRBV12-4, with no clear D. Trimming stripped 1 base from V and 8 bases from J, with 2 bases between. The CDR3 totals 11 residues. The CDR3 DNA reads TGTGCCAGCAGTTTAGAGGAAAAACTGTTTTTT. Its translation: CASSLEEKLFF.

This chain connects TRBV20-1 to TRBJ2-1, with TRBD2 matching 13 bases. The V gene's germline CDR1 is DFQATT and CDR2 SNEGSKA (reference sequence). The ends lost 6 bases at V and 0 bases at J; junction bases unmatched: 20. This CDR3 spans 21 amino acids. CDR3 DNA sequence: TGCAGTGCCCTAACTACGGGACTAGCGGGAAAGCGGTACGACTCCTACAATGAGCAGTTCTTC. Protein: CSALTTGLAGKRYDSYNEQFF.

V usage is TRBV6-1 and J usage is TRBJ2-5; no clear D gene. This CDR3 region has 12 residues. CDR1 is MNHNS and CDR2 is SASEGT in the germline V gene. V lost 3 bases, J lost 2 bases, and 4 bases lay in between. The DNA of the CDR3 is TGTGCCAGCAGTGAGGGGCAAGAGACCCAGTACTTC. This encodes CASSEGQETQYF.

V is TRBV7-9 and J is TRBJ1-2; D is undetermined. The CDR3 is made up of 13 amino acids. Trimming left V 5 bases short and J 8 bases short, with 15 bases between. Per the germline V gene, CDR1 is SEHNR and CDR2 is FQNEAQ (reference sequence). CDR3 region: CASSIRTAAGYTF. In DNA, the CDR3 is TGTGCCAGCAGCATCCGAACAGCGGCCGGCTACACCTTC.

The gene calls are TRBV4-1 and TRBJ2-7, with TRBD2 matching 14 bases. Near its end, the DNA agrees better with TRBJ2-5, so the J call may be wrong. Germline-derived CDR1 and CDR2 are MGHRA and YSYEKL. This CDR3 region has 17 residues. CDR3 sequence reads: CASSQDPRLAGGQTQYF. For the CDR3, the DNA is TGCGCCAGCAGCCAAGATCCCAGACTAGCGGGAGGGCAGACCCAGTACTTC.

There are a few counts of this clonotype. This chain connects TRBV29-1 to TRBJ1-2, with a possible D match to TRBD1 (6 bases). Deletions cut 5 bases from V and 5 bases from J, with 15 bases between. CDR3 length: 13 amino acids. Germline V gene sequence: CDR1 SQVTM, CDR2 ANQGSEA. CDR3 sequence reads: CSVLLGGRYGYTF. CDR3 nucleotide sequence: TGCAGCGTTCTACTAGGGGGGAGGTATGGCTACACCTTC. Full variable domain (missing parts from reference TRBV29-1 and TRBJ1-2): SAVISQKPSRDICQRGTSLTIQCQVDSQVTMMFWYRQQPGQSLTLIATANQGSEATYESGFVIDKFPISRPNLTFSTLTVSNMSPEDSSIYLCSVLLGGRYGYTFGSGTRLTVV.

In nucleotides, the CDR3 is TGCAGTGCCAATCGACAGGGCCATAATTCACCCCTCCACTTT. It encodes CSANRQGHNSPLHF. The chain carries TRBV20-1 and TRBJ1-6, with 7 bases lining up with TRBD1. Germline loops: CDR1 DFQATT, CDR2 SNEGSKA (reference sequence). The CDR3 sequence is 14 residues long. Trimming cost V 6 bases and J 5 bases; bases outside gene matches: 7.

This sequence joins TRBV20-1 and TRBJ2-7, with D perhaps matching TRBD1 or TRBD2 (5 bases each). The CDR3 length is 13 residues. The ends were cut back, 3 bases at V and 4 bases at J, with 13 bases in the middle. Looked up from germline, CDR1 is DFQATT and CDR2 is SNEGSKA (reference sequence). CDR3 sequence reads: CSASLGVGYEQYF. The CDR3 region has the DNA TGCAGTGCTAGTTTGGGGGTTGGTTACGAGCAGTACTTC.

The count of this clonotype is one. V and J are TRBV12-3 or TRBV12-4 and TRBJ1-2, with D tentatively TRBD1 (5 bases). V lost 8 bases, J lost 4 bases, and 14 bases lay in between. CDR3 size: 13 residues. As DNA, the CDR3 is TGTGCCAGCCTAGGCCCCGGGGGCTATGGCTACACCTTC. Its translation is CASLGPGGYGYTF.

The chain has TRBV6-4 and TRBJ1-1; the D gene is possibly TRBD1 (5 bases). The CDR3 covers 13 residues. Germline CDR1 and CDR2: MRHNA and SNTAGT. Deletions cut 1 base from V and 5 bases from J, with 8 bases between. The CDR3 region is CASSDLGGTEAFF. CDR3 nucleotides: TGTGCCAGCAGTGACTTGGGGGGGACTGAAGCTTTCTTT.

This clonotype occurred a few times. J is TRBJ2-7 and V is TRBV28, with 9 bases matching TRBD1. The V and J ends lost 5 bases and 4 bases, in that order; junction bases with no gene match: 9. From germline, CDR1 is MDHEN and CDR2 SYDVKM. The CDR3 spans 15 residues. The CDR3 DNA follows: TGTGCCAGCAGTAGTCTGGACAGGGGAGCTTACGAGCAGTACTTC. This sequence encodes CASSSLDRGAYEQYF.